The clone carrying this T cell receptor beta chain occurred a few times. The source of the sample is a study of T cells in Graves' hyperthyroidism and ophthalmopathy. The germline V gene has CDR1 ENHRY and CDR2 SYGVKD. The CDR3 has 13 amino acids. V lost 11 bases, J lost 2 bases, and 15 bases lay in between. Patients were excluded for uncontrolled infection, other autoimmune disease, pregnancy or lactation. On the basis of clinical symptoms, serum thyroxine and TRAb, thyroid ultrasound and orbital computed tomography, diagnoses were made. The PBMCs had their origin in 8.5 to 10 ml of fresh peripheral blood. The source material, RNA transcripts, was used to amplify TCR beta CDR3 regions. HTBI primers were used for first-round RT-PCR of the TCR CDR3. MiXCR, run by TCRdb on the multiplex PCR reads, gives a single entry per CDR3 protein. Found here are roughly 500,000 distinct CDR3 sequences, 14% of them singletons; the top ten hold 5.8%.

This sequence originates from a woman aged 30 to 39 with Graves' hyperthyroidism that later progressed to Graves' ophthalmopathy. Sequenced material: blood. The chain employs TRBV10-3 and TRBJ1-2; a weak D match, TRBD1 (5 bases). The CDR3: CALQDNLNYGYTF. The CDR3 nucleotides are TGTGCCCTACAGGACAACTTGAACTATGGCTACACCTTC.